The TCR beta chain under discussion was sequenced for a study of CD8 T cells in ankylosing spondylitis. Study-wide findings and caveats: Before this, some motif variants had been reported in reactive arthritis synovial fluid and blood. Researchers report that disease-linked clones proved CD8+ and relatively rare in peripheral blood. Seemingly characteristic of ankylosing spondylitis blood was a TCR beta motif consisting of eight highly homologous variants. Significant enrichment of disease-linked clones was reportedly seen in matched ankylosing spondylitis synovial fluid.

Turning to this clonotype: Its target is not known.

TCRdb ran MiXCR on the 5' RACE reads and lists one entry per CDR3 protein. There are some 270,000 distinct CDR3 sequences in the sample; roughly 32% occur only once, and roughly 4.2% lies in the top ten. V lost 7 bases to trimming and J lost 2 bases; unmatched junction nucleotides: 13. The CDR3 consists of 18 residues. Material: blood, either unsorted or a sorted T cell fraction (not recorded which). V and J are TRBV12-3 or TRBV12-4 and TRBJ2-3; 12 bases line up with TRBD2. This receptor was identified in a male donor with ankylosing spondylitis or in good health (not recorded which). CDR3 amino acids: CASTFFATSGGYTDTQYF. CDR3 bases: TGTGCCAGCACGTTCTTCGCGACTAGCGGGGGATACACAGATACGCAGTATTTT.